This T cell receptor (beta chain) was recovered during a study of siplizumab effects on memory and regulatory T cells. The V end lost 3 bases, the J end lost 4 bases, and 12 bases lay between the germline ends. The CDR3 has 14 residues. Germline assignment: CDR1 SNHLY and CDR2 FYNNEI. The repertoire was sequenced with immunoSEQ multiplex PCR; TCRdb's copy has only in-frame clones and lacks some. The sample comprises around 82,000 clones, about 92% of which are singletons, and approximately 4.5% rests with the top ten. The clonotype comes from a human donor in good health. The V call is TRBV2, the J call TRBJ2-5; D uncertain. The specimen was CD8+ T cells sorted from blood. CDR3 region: CASSEAGGPETQYF. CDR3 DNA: TGTGCCAGCAGTGAGGCAGGCGGCCCAGAGACCCAGTACTTC.